This TCR beta chain is from a study of T cell changes during pregnancy in multiple sclerosis. This clone was observed a handful of times. Sequenced by immunoSEQ multiplex PCR; TCRdb stores in-frame clones only, minus some. This table has more than 95,000 clones, under 95% appearing once. V lost 8 bases and J lost 5, with 21 bases in between. CDR1 and CDR2 (germline): LGHNA, YNFKEQ. The CDR3 consists of 15 residues. The chain is built from TRBV4-2 and TRBJ1-1; perhaps TRBD1 as D (6 bases). Specimen: peripheral blood, collected after pregnancy. The sequence came from a female donor with multiple sclerosis, enrolled in a pregnancy study. The CDR3 nucleotides are TGTGCCAGCGGGACCCCGGGACAAATGGGGACTGAAGCTTTCTTT. It translates to CASGTPGQMGTEAFF.